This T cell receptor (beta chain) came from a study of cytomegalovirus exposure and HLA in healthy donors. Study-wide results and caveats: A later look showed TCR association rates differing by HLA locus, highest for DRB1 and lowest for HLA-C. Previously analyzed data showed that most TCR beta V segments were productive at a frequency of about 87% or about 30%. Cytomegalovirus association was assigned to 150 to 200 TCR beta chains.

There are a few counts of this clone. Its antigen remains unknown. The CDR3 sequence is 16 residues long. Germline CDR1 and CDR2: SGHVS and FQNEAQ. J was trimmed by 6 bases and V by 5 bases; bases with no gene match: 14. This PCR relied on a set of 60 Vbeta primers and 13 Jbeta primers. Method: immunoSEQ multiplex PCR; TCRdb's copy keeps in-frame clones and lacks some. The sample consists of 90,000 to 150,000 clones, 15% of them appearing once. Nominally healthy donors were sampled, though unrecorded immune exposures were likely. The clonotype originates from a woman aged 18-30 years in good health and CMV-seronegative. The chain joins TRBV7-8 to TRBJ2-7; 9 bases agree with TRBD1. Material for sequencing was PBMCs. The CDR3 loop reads CASSLSWTGENGEQYF. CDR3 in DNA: TGTGCCAGCAGCCTAAGCTGGACAGGGGAGAATGGCGAGCAGTACTTC.